The source of this T cell receptor (beta chain) is a study of blood T cell repertoires in COVID-19. Study details: Specimens from acute and convalescent COVID-19 originated in the United States, Italy and Spain. Sample material is recorded as cDNA or gDNA derived from T cells, B-cell-depleted T cells, or PBMCs.

Per the authors' pipeline: Amplification with reference gene primers provided the estimates of nucleated cell counts. TCRdb keeps only in-frame clones here, not all; method: immunoSEQ multiplex PCR. The DNA was the basis for D and trimming; V, J and clone size are from that table. The sample includes fewer than 110,000 clones, roughly 87% of them seen just once. The CDR3 length is 14 residues. CDR1 SGHNT and CDR2 YENEEA come from the germline V gene. Trimming pared 1 base from V and 1 base from J, leaving 7 bases between. The specimen was peripheral blood. The rearrangement uses TRBV11-3 and TRBJ1-1; D is ambiguous. The receptor was derived from a human donor in a cohort sampled during active COVID-19. The DNA of the CDR3 is TGTGCCAGCAGCTTAGGTAGTGGGAACACTGAAGCTTTCTTT. Translation: CASSLGSGNTEAFF.